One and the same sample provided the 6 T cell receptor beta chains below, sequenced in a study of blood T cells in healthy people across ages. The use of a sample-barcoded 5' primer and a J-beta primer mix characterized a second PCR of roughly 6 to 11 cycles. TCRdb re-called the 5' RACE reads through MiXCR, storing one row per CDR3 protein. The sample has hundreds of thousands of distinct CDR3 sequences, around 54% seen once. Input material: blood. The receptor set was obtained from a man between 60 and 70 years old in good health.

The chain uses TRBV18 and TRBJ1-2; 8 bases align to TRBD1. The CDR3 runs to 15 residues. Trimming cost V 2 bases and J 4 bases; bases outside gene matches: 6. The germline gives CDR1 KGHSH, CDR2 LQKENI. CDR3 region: CASSPGTGEPYGYTF. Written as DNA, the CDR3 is TGTGCCAGCTCACCAGGGACAGGTGAGCCCTATGGCTACACCTTC.

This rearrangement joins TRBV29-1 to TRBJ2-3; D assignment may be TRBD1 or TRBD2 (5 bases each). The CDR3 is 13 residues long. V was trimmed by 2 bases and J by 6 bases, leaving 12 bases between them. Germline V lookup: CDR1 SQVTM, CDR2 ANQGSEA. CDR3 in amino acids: CSVEQGGGDTQYF. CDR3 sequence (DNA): TGCAGCGTTGAACAGGGCGGCGGGGATACGCAGTATTTT.

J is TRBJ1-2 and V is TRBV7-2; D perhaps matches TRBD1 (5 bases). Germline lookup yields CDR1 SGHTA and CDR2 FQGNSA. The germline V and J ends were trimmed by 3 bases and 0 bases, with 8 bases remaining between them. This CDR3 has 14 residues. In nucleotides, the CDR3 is TGTGCCAGCAGCTTCCCAGGGTCTAACTATGGCTACACCTTC. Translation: CASSFPGSNYGYTF.

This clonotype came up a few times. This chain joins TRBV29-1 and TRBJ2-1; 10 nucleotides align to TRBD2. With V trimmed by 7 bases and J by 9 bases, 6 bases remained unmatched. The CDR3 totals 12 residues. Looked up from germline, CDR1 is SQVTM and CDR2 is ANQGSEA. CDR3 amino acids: CSGGLADSEQFF. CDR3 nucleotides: TGCAGCGGCGGACTAGCGGACTCTGAGCAGTTCTTC.

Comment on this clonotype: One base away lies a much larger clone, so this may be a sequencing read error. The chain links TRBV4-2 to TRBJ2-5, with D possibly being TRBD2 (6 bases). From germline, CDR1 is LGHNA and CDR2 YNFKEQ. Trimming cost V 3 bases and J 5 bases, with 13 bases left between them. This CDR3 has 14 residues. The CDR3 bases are TGTGCCAGCAGCCATGAGGAGGGTCCGGAGACCCAGTACTTC. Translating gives CASSHEEGPETQYF.

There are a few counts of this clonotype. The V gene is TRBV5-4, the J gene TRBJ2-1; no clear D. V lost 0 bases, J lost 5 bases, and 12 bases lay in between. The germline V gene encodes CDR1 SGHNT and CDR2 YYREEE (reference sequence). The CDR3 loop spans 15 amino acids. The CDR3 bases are TGTGCCAGCAGCTTGGATTACGGGTCCCACAATGAGCAGTTCTTC. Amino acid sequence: CASSLDYGSHNEQFF.